A selection of T cell receptor beta chains follows, all from one sample in a study of low-dose radiotherapy and immunotherapy resistance in tumors. MiXCR, applied by TCRdb to the reads, yields one record per CDR3 protein. Altogether 80,000 or so distinct CDR3 sequences are present, around 17% being singletons, with the ten largest covering over 1.2%. Sequenced here: PBMCs, sampled after low-dose radiotherapy plus immunotherapy. The receptors were sampled from a male donor with prostate cancer. The CDR3 runs from the conserved cysteine through the conserved F or W. A D gene is named only where the DNA matches it firmly. The listing skips clone size in some rows; elsewhere it reads once, few, many or a size class.

v_gene,j_gene,abundance,d_gene,CDR3nt,CDR3aa
TRBV6-4,TRBJ2-3,few,NA,TGTGCCACCGTAAGGGATACGCAGTATTTT,CATVRDTQYF
TRBV7-2,TRBJ2-1,many,TRBD2,TGTGCCAGCAGTCTGGGGACTAGCGGGAACGATGAGCAGTTCTTC,CASSLGTSGNDEQFF
TRBV21-1,TRBJ2-5,many,NA,TGTGCCAGCAGCAAAAGTGCAACTGGCCAAGAGACCCAGTACTTC,CASSKSATGQETQYF
TRBV2,TRBJ2-2,many,TRBD2,TGTGCCAGCACCCGGGAGGGCACCGGGGAGCTGTTTTTT,CASTREGTGELFF
TRBV27,TRBJ2-1,many,NA,TGTGCCAGCAGTGACCTCGGATCGGTGATTTATGAGCAGTTCTTC,CASSDLGSVIYEQFF
TRBV5-1,TRBJ2-1,many,TRBD1,TGCGCCAGCAGCTCATGGTTATCAGGGGGCCAGGAGCAGTTCTTC,CASSSWLSGGQEQFF
TRBV24-1,TRBJ2-2,many,TRBD1,TGTGCCACCCGGAAGCCGGGACAGGGCGACACCGGGGAGCTGTTTTTT,CATRKPGQGDTGELFF
TRBV14,TRBJ2-2,many,NA,TGTGCCAGCAGTCGACAGGCCACGAACACCGGGGAGCTGTTTTTT,CASSRQATNTGELFF
TRBV4-3,TRBJ2-7,NA,TRBD1,TGCGCCAGCAGCCAAGACTACAGGGGTGCCTACGAGCAGTACTTC,CASSQDYRGAYEQYF
TRBV28,TRBJ2-7,many,NA,TGTGCCACTCGACCGGGACTCCAGACCTACGAGCAGTACTTC,CATRPGLQTYEQYF
TRBV6-8,TRBJ2-7,NA,NA,TGTGCCAGCAGTTACTCGATCGGGCGAACCTACGAGCAGTACTTC,CASSYSIGRTYEQYF
TRBV28,TRBJ2-7,many,NA,TGTGCCAGCAGTTTAGACCCGGCAAACTCCTACGAGCAGTACTTC,CASSLDPANSYEQYF
TRBV5-1,TRBJ2-1,once,TRBD2,TGCGCCAGCAGCTTAGGCACTAGCGGGGGTGAGCAGTTCTTC,CASSLGTSGGEQFF
TRBV7-2,TRBJ1-1,many,TRBD1,TGTGCCAGCAGCCAAGGGGGCGGTAGGAACACTGAAGCTTTCTTT,CASSQGGGRNTEAFF
TRBV2,TRBJ2-5,many,NA,TGTGCCAGCCGGCGGGGTGCAGAGACCCAGTACTTC,CASRRGAETQYF
TRBV7-2,TRBJ2-1,many,TRBD2,TGTGCCAGCAGCTTAGAGGGGACTAGTAACAATGAGCAGTTCTTC,CASSLEGTSNNEQFF
TRBV20-1,TRBJ2-1,NA,TRBD1,TGCAGTGCTGGGACAGTTGAATACTCCTACAATGAGCAGTTCTTC,CSAGTVEYSYNEQFF
TRBV9,TRBJ2-3,NA,TRBD2,TGTGCCACCTCCCCGGCTAGCGGAAGCACAGATACGCAGTATTTT,CATSPASGSTDTQYF
TRBV28,TRBJ2-7,NA,NA,TGTGCCAGCAGTTTAACACAGGACGAGCAGTACTTC,CASSLTQDEQYF
TRBV27,TRBJ1-4,NA,NA,TGTGCCAGCAGACGGGGGATGAATGAAAAACTGTTTTTT,CASRRGMNEKLFF
TRBV11-2,TRBJ2-1,many,TRBD1,TGTGCCAGCAGCTTAGGCGGGACAGGTCGTTCCAATGAGCAGTTCTTC,CASSLGGTGRSNEQFF
TRBV3-1,TRBJ2-1,many,NA,TGTGCCAGCAGCTACAGGGGAGGGGCCTACAATGAGCAGTTCTTC,CASSYRGGAYNEQFF
TRBV18,TRBJ2-7,many,TRBD2,TGTGCCAGCTCACCATCTTCGGGAGGTCGCTACGAGCAGTACTTC,CASSPSSGGRYEQYF
TRBV6-1,TRBJ2-7,many,NA,TGTGCCAGCAGTACCCCGGGGGCGGTTAGGTACGAGCAGTACTTC,CASSTPGAVRYEQYF
TRBV7-9,TRBJ1-2,many,NA,TGTGCCAGCAGCTCGATGAGGTCCGTTTTTAACTATGGCTACACCTTC,CASSSMRSVFNYGYTF
TRBV2,TRBJ2-4,many,NA,TGTGCCAGCAGACTCCAGGGGAGCGGCAAAAACATTCAGTACTTC,CASRLQGSGKNIQYF
TRBV7-2,TRBJ2-4,many,TRBD1,TGTGCCAGCAGCGCGGGGACAGGGCCCTTAGGCCTAGCCAAAAACATTCAGTACTTC,CASSAGTGPLGLAKNIQYF
TRBV2,TRBJ2-5,many,TRBD1,TGTGCCAGCCGGGACAGGGGGCAAGAGACCCAGTACTTC,CASRDRGQETQYF
TRBV29-1,TRBJ2-1,many,TRBD2,TGCAGCGTGGGGCTCACTAGCGGCAATGAGCAGTTCTTC,CSVGLTSGNEQFF
TRBV19,TRBJ2-3,many,TRBD1,TGTGCCAGTATCCCAGGGGGCAGAGATACGCAGTATTTT,CASIPGGRDTQYF
TRBV20-1,TRBJ2-3,many,NA,TGCAGTGCTAGAGAACGGGGGAGCCCCGCAGATACGCAGTATTTT,CSARERGSPADTQYF
TRBV28,TRBJ2-6,many,NA,TGTGCCTCAAGGTCTGGGGCCAACGTCCTGACTTTC,CASRSGANVLTF
TRBV2,TRBJ1-5,many,TRBD1,TGTGCCAGCAGACTGACAGGGAATAGTCAGCCCCAGCATTTT,CASRLTGNSQPQHF
TRBV28,TRBJ2-3,many,TRBD2,TGTGCCAGCACGGAAGTTAGCGGGAGGGGAGCCACAGATACGCAGTATTTT,CASTEVSGRGATDTQYF
TRBV20-1,TRBJ2-3,NA,TRBD2,TGCAGTGCTATAAACGGGGCTAGCGGGAGCGCAGATACGCAGTATTTT,CSAINGASGSADTQYF
TRBV9,TRBJ2-1,many,TRBD2,TGTGCCAGCAGCGTAGGGAGCGGCGGGAGGCTCAATGAGCAGTTCTTC,CASSVGSGGRLNEQFF
TRBV9,TRBJ2-5,many,TRBD2,TGTGCCAGCAGCACCCGAGCGGGAGGGGAGACCCAGTACTTC,CASSTRAGGETQYF
TRBV7-9,TRBJ2-3,many,TRBD2,TGTGCCAGCAGCTCGCAGATAGCGGGAGGGAGCACAGATACGCAGTATTTT,CASSSQIAGGSTDTQYF
TRBV20-1,TRBJ2-3,many,TRBD2,TGCAGTGCTAGAGCCTTAGCGGGAGATGGGGATACGCAGTATTTT,CSARALAGDGDTQYF
TRBV7-8,TRBJ2-7,many,NA,TGTGCCAGCAGCCTTGGGTACGGACAGTACTTC,CASSLGYGQYF
TRBV12-3/TRBV12-4,TRBJ2-2,many,NA,TGTGCCAGCAGACCATCCTCACTTCGAGGGGAGCTGTTTTTT,CASRPSSLRGELFF
TRBV28,TRBJ2-5,many,NA,TGTGCCAGCAGTTCCGGCGGGGAAGAGACCCAGTACTTC,CASSSGGEETQYF
TRBV5-6,TRBJ2-7,many,NA,TGTGCCAGCAGCCCCCATCCGCGCCACGAGCAGTACTTC,CASSPHPRHEQYF
TRBV6-8,TRBJ1-6,many,NA,TGTGCCAGCAGTAAAAGCGCTAGGCCCAATTCACCCCTCCACTTT,CASSKSARPNSPLHF
TRBV20-1,TRBJ2-1,many,TRBD1,TGCAGTGCCCCGGGACAGCCAAATGAGCAGTTCTTC,CSAPGQPNEQFF
TRBV7-6,TRBJ2-2,many,TRBD1,TGTGCCAGCAGCCAGACGGACAGGCCCAGGGCCGGGGAGCTGTTTTTT,CASSQTDRPRAGELFF
TRBV2,TRBJ2-1,NA,NA,TGTGCCAGCAGTGAACGCGAAACATCGGTGGGCAATGAGCAGTTCTTC,CASSERETSVGNEQFF
TRBV2,TRBJ2-1,many,TRBD2,TGTGCCGGGGGACTAGCGGGAGTGAATGAGCAGTTCTTC,CAGGLAGVNEQFF
TRBV7-3,TRBJ2-2,many,NA,TGTGCCAGCAGCCCGGATAGCGGTGCGGCCGGGGAGCTGTTTTTT,CASSPDSGAAGELFF
TRBV6-2/TRBV6-3,TRBJ2-7,many,NA,TGTGCCAGCAGTTACTCGCTTTGGAAGGCGGAAAACGAGCAGTACTTC,CASSYSLWKAENEQYF
TRBV7-2,TRBJ2-3,many,NA,TGTGCCAGCAGCTTTGAATATTCCACAGATACGCAGTATTTT,CASSFEYSTDTQYF